This passage covers 5 T cell receptor beta chains from one sample sequenced in a study of blood T cell repertoires in COVID-19. Data came from immunoSEQ multiplex PCR; TCRdb stores just in-frame clones and leaves some out. Of some 370,000 clones in the sample, 87% are singletons; the top ten hold more than 9%. The sample consisted of peripheral blood. The receptor set was obtained from a woman in her twenties or thirties with COVID-19, enrolled during active disease.

CDR3: CASSVAGIEQFF. CDR3 in DNA: TGTGCCAGCAGCGTAGCGGGTATTGAGCAGTTCTTC. The chain recombines TRBV9 with TRBJ2-1; the D is unclear. Germline loops: CDR1 SGDLS, CDR2 YYNGEE. The CDR3 is 12 residues long. V lost 0 bases and J 9 bases, leaving 7 bases between the germline ends.

The genes are TRBV5-4 and TRBJ2-2; 9 bases match TRBD1. Germline V lookup: CDR1 SGHNT, CDR2 YYREEE (reference sequence). The junction had 7 bases not matched to a gene; V was cut back by 4 bases and J by 6 bases. The CDR3 contains 15 residues. The CDR3 bases are TGTGCCAGCAGCCGGGACAGGGCGGACGCCGGGGAGCTGTTTTTT. This sequence encodes CASSRDRADAGELFF. Supplemented by reference TRBV5-4 and TRBJ2-2, the full variable domain reads ETGVTQSPTHLIKTRGQQVTLRCSSQSGHNTVSWYQQALGQGPQFIFQYYREEENGRGNFPPRFSGLQFPNYSSELNVNALELDDSALYLCASSRDRADAGELFFGEGSRLTVL.

In its sample, this clone was seen once. This sequence joins TRBV10-3 and TRBJ2-6; tentatively, D is TRBD1 (6 bases). Trimming pared 7 bases from V and 0 bases from J, leaving 7 bases between. CDR1 and CDR2 (germline): ENHRY, SYGVKD. This CDR3 has 14 amino acids. The CDR3 nucleotides read TGTGCCATCACAGGGGACTCTGGGGCCAACGTCCTGACTTTC. Its protein is CAITGDSGANVLTF.

The table lists this clone with a few counts. The J gene is TRBJ1-1, the V gene TRBV5-1; TRBD1 is a possible D gene (6 bases). V lost 4 bases and J 8 bases, leaving 15 bases between the germline ends. This CDR3 region has 13 residues. Germline-derived CDR1 and CDR2 are SGHRS and YFSETQ. The CDR3 nucleotides are TGCGCCAGCAGCGCCGACGGGGGGGCCGAAGCTTTCTTT. Translated: CASSADGGAEAFF.

The CDR3 spells CASSIGGGSQPQHF. The CDR3 region has the DNA TGTGCCAGTAGTATAGGAGGGGGCAGCCAGCCCCAGCATTTT. The V call is TRBV19, the J call TRBJ1-5, with 7 bases aligning to TRBD1. The germline CDR1 and CDR2 sequences are LNHDA and SQIVND (reference sequence). The CDR3 has 14 amino acids. The J segment lost 7 bases and the V segment lost 1 base, leaving 4 bases of the junction unmatched. The complete variable domain, with remaining parts taken from reference TRBV19 and TRBJ1-5, reads DGGITQSPKYLFRKEGQNVTLSCEQNLNHDAMYWYRQDPGQGLRLIYYSQIVNDFQKGDIAEGYSVSREKKESFPLTVTSAQKNPTAFYLCASSIGGGSQPQHFGDGTRLSIL.